A selection of T cell receptor beta chains follows, all from one sample in a study of metastatic and nonmetastatic thyroid tumors. TCRdb re-called clones from the PCR reads using MiXCR. The top ten hold 9.8% of the sample, which has 12,000 or so clones, roughly a quarter seen once. The specimen was tumor tissue. Receptors originate from a female donor with papillary thyroid cancer or a benign thyroid nodule (not recorded which). Some clones in this sample may be carry-over from other donors' samples. The CDR3 runs from the conserved cysteine through the conserved F or W. Fields, in order: CDR3 length, D gene, V gene, J gene, clone size, CDR3 protein, CDR3 DNA. The D gene is left open where the match is weak. The listing skips clone size in some rows; elsewhere it reads once, few, many or a size class.

13	.	TRBV19	TRBJ2-3	.	CASRGRSTDTQYF	TGTGCCAGTAGGGGCCGAAGCACAGATACGCAGTATTTT
15	.	TRBV9	TRBJ1-1	many	CASSATKLMNTEAFF	TGTGCCAGCAGCGCAACCAAGTTGATGAACACTGAAGCTTTCTTT
14	.	TRBV27	TRBJ2-1	.	CASSSTAASNEQFF	TGTGCCAGCAGTTCTACAGCGGCCTCCAATGAGCAGTTCTTC
13	.	TRBV12-3/TRBV12-4	TRBJ2-2	.	CASTGGGAGELFF	TGTGCCAGCACTGGCGGCGGGGCCGGGGAGCTGTTTTTT
13	.	TRBV6-1	TRBJ2-2	.	CASRDNAAGELFF	TGTGCCAGCAGGGACAACGCGGCCGGGGAGCTGTTTTTT
13	.	TRBV2	TRBJ2-1	few	CASRVQEYNEQFF	TGTGCCAGCAGGGTACAGGAATACAATGAGCAGTTCTTC
17	TRBD2	TRBV6-1	TRBJ2-7	.	CASKKASGRYTSYEQYF	TGTGCCAGCAAGAAGGCTAGCGGGAGATATACTAGCTACGAGCAGTACTTC
15	.	TRBV28	TRBJ2-3	few	CASSFGTGVTDTQYF	TGTGCCAGCAGTTTTGGGACGGGAGTAACAGATACGCAGTATTTT
15	TRBD1	TRBV27	TRBJ2-7	.	CASSLRNRGIYEQYF	TGTGCCAGCAGCCTACGAAACAGGGGGATCTACGAGCAGTACTTC
13	.	TRBV6-1	TRBJ1-5	many	CAIPPRFDQPQHF	TGTGCCATACCACCTCGCTTCGATCAGCCCCAGCATTTT
16	.	TRBV4-1	TRBJ2-4	many	CASSHRFGSSGDIQYF	TGCGCCAGCAGCCACAGGTTTGGGTCATCCGGGGACATTCAGTACTTC
15	TRBD2	TRBV20-1	TRBJ2-1	.	CSARDQLAGYNEQFF	TGCAGTGCTAGAGATCAGTTAGCGGGATACAATGAGCAGTTCTTC
13	.	TRBV10-3	TRBJ2-7	few	CAISDSVSYEQYF	TGTGCCATCAGTGACTCGGTGTCCTACGAGCAGTACTTC
11	TRBD1	TRBV6-1	TRBJ1-6	.	CASTGTGPLHF	TGTGCCAGCACCGGGACAGGGCCTCTCCACTTT
14	.	TRBV19	TRBJ2-7	few	CASSISGWAYEQYF	TGTGCCAGTAGTATCTCCGGGTGGGCCTACGAGCAGTACTTC
14	.	TRBV7-9	TRBJ2-7	once	CASSLSGTSYEQYF	TGTGCCAGCAGCTTAAGCGGCACTTCCTACGAGCAGTACTTC
18	TRBD2	TRBV6-2/TRBV6-3	TRBJ2-3	.	CASRSLAGGIDGTDTQYF	TGTGCCAGCAGATCTCTAGCGGGGGGGATTGACGGCACAGATACGCAGTATTTT
13	.	TRBV6-5	TRBJ1-1	medium-sized	CASSYSPYTEAFF	TGTGCCAGCAGTTACTCGCCGTACACTGAAGCTTTCTTT
15	TRBD2	TRBV7-2	TRBJ2-2	medium-sized	CASSLAGVGTGELFF	TGTGCCAGCAGCTTGGCGGGAGTCGGAACCGGGGAGCTGTTTTTT
16	TRBD1	TRBV7-3	TRBJ2-2	medium-sized	CASSFVTGGDTGELFF	TGTGCCAGCAGCTTTGTTACAGGGGGTGACACCGGGGAGCTGTTTTTT
14	.	TRBV11-2	TRBJ2-5	medium-sized	CASKPGTGGETQYF	TGTGCCAGCAAACCGGGAACCGGGGGAGAGACCCAGTACTTC
9	.	TRBV20-1	TRBJ2-3	few	CSAPNTQYF	TGCAGTGCTCCTAATACGCAGTATTTT
17	TRBD2	TRBV10-1	TRBJ2-2	few	CASSPFVTSGSSGELFF	TGCGCCAGCAGTCCTTTCGTGACTAGCGGGAGTTCCGGGGAGCTGTTTTTT
15	TRBD2	TRBV28	TRBJ2-2	few	CASSRTSARDGELFF	TGTGCCAGCAGTCGGACTAGCGCCCGTGACGGGGAGCTGTTTTTT
13	TRBD2	TRBV20-1	TRBJ2-7	.	CSARGGSSYEQYF	TGCAGTGCTAGGGGGGGGAGCTCCTACGAGCAGTACTTC
17	.	TRBV24-1	TRBJ2-2	.	CATSDPGGRTNTGELFF	TGTGCCACCAGTGACCCGGGGGGCAGGACGAACACCGGGGAGCTGTTTTTT
14	.	TRBV28	TRBJ1-5	.	CASNVPWGNQPQHF	TGTGCCAGCAACGTGCCATGGGGCAATCAGCCCCAGCATTTT
14	.	TRBV2	TRBJ1-5	.	CASSVGAGNQPQHF	TGTGCCAGCAGCGTGGGGGCAGGCAATCAGCCCCAGCATTTT
13	TRBD1	TRBV20-1	TRBJ2-3	.	CSATGTGTDTQYF	TGCAGTGCTACCGGGACAGGCACAGATACGCAGTATTTT
14	TRBD1	TRBV6-1	TRBJ1-1	medium-sized	CASSPGQEYTEAFF	TGTGCCAGCAGCCCGGGACAGGAGTATACTGAAGCTTTCTTT
14	TRBD1	TRBV12-3/TRBV12-4	TRBJ2-7	.	CASGSTGGTYEQYF	TGTGCCAGCGGATCGACAGGGGGAACCTACGAGCAGTACTTC
14	.	TRBV9	TRBJ2-3	once	CASSPSWVSDTQYF	TGTGCCAGCAGCCCCAGCTGGGTTTCAGATACGCAGTATTTT
15	.	TRBV20-1	TRBJ1-2	.	CSAQTSSEGNYGYTF	TGCAGTGCCCAGACAAGTTCGGAGGGAAACTATGGCTACACCTTC
13	.	TRBV5-1	TRBJ2-5	.	CASSPRVQETQYF	TGCGCCAGCAGCCCGAGGGTCCAAGAGACCCAGTACTTC
14	.	TRBV7-2	TRBJ2-3	.	CASDSGGREDTQYF	TGTGCCAGTGACTCCGGGGGGCGTGAAGATACGCAGTATTTT
13	.	TRBV20-1	TRBJ1-2	.	CSASRGRNYGYTF	TGCAGTGCTAGTAGAGGGCGCAACTATGGCTACACCTTC
14	TRBD1	TRBV5-1	TRBJ2-1	.	CASSLRDSNNEQFF	TGCGCCAGCAGCCTCCGGGACAGCAACAATGAGCAGTTCTTC
16	TRBD1	TRBV6-1	TRBJ1-5	medium-sized	CASSGQRTGGNQPQHF	TGTGCCAGCAGTGGTCAAAGGACAGGGGGAAATCAGCCCCAGCATTTT
15	.	TRBV6-1	TRBJ2-1	.	CASSVSQVSYNEQFF	TGTGCCAGCAGTGTTTCCCAGGTATCCTACAATGAGCAGTTCTTC
14	TRBD1	TRBV10-3	TRBJ2-1	medium-sized	CAIKSGTGLNEQFF	TGTGCCATCAAATCCGGGACAGGGTTAAATGAGCAGTTCTTC
16	TRBD1	TRBV20-1	TRBJ1-4	.	CSARGGPGQAREKLFF	TGCAGTGCTAGGGGGGGCCCGGGACAGGCCAGGGAAAAACTGTTTTTT